The sequence of this TCR beta chain was determined in a study of memory CD4+ T cells and cytomegalovirus serostatus. Study background: Of the healthy Belgian adults, 9 or 10 were CMV seropositive and 20 to 30 seronegative. Study-wide findings and caveats: Suggested: most of the CMV-linked TCR signature lies in CD4+ memory cells. Median bootstrapped AUC for CMV status was about 0.95 originally, 0.9 to 0.93 US-trained.

Single viable CD3+CD4+CD8-CD45RO+ cells were sorted as the memory CD4+ T cells. Donors' CMV status reflects serum IgG against pp150, pp28, p38, p52. TCRdb's table, derived via immunoSEQ multiplex PCR, lists solely in-frame clones and lacks some. The sample lists 48,000 or so clones, approximately 78% occurring once. Trimming cost V 2 bases and J 1 base, with 14 bases left between them. Germline assignment: CDR1 MNHEY and CDR2 SVGAGI. The CDR3 runs to 16 residues. A note on this clone: What it recognizes is unknown.

The receptor was isolated from an adult in good health and CMV-seronegative. The rearrangement uses TRBV6-5 and TRBJ1-2; possibly TRBD1 for D (5 bases). Material for sequencing was memory CD4+ T cells from blood. CDR3 DNA: TGTGCCAGCAGTTACGGGGGGGTCCAGTTTAACTATGGCTACACCTTC. Translated: CASSYGGVQFNYGYTF.